The 19 T cell receptor beta chains below come from one sample, sequenced in a study of blood T cell repertoires in COVID-19. The repertoire was sequenced with immunoSEQ multiplex PCR; TCRdb's copy has only in-frame clones and lacks some. Here the sample spans about 670,000 clones, about 90% being singletons. The sample was peripheral blood. These receptor sequences come from a woman in her late teens or twenties with acute or convalescent COVID-19.

This chain connects TRBV2 to TRBJ2-5; TRBD2 agrees at 8 bases. Trimming cost V 3 bases and J 4 bases; bases outside gene matches: 4. CDR1 is SNHLY and CDR2 is FYNNEI in the germline V gene. CDR3 length equals 14 residues. CDR3 sequence (DNA): TGTGCCAGCAGTGATCCCCTAGCGGGAGAGACCCAGTACTTC. Its protein is CASSDPLAGETQYF.

The rearrangement uses TRBV9 and TRBJ2-7, with D possibly being TRBD1 (5 bases). Trimming removed 4 bases from V and 2 bases from J, with 13 bases in between. There are 14 residues in the CDR3. CDR1 and CDR2 from the germline V gene are SGDLS and YYNGEE. The CDR3 DNA is TGTGCCAGCAGCTCGAGTCCAGGGCCCTACGAGCAGTACTTC. Protein: CASSSSPGPYEQYF.

V usage is TRBV5-6 and J usage is TRBJ1-1; 7 nucleotides match TRBD1. The ends lost 4 bases at V and 0 bases at J; junction bases unmatched: 3. The CDR3 totals 14 residues. Germline V gives CDR1 SGHDT, CDR2 YYEEEE. The CDR3 loop is CASSQGVLNTEAFF. The CDR3 nucleotides read TGTGCCAGCAGCCAGGGGGTTTTGAACACTGAAGCTTTCTTT.

The genes are TRBV5-4 and TRBJ1-2; maybe TRBD1 (6 bases). Germline V lookup: CDR1 SGHNT, CDR2 YYREEE (reference sequence). The CDR3 covers 14 residues. Trimming took 0 bases from V and 5 from J, leaving 11 bases between them. CDR3 DNA sequence: TGTGCCAGCAGCTTGGACAGGGTGCGTTATGGCTACACCTTC. This gives the protein CASSLDRVRYGYTF.

V gene TRBV6-5 combines with J gene TRBJ1-5; weak D call: TRBD1 (5 bases). The CDR3 contains 14 residues. The germline V and J ends were trimmed by 5 bases and 3 bases, with 11 bases remaining between them. CDR1 is MNHEY and CDR2 is SVGAGI in the germline V gene. CDR3 protein: CASSRRVDNQPQHF. For the CDR3, the DNA is TGTGCCAGCAGTCGCAGGGTTGACAATCAGCCCCAGCATTTT.

The rearrangement links TRBV30 to TRBJ2-3, with 10 nucleotides matching TRBD1. CDR1 is GTSNPN and CDR2 is SVGIG in the germline V gene (reference sequence). Trimming cost V 3 bases and J 2 bases; bases outside gene matches: 8. The CDR3 contains 16 residues. CDR3 DNA sequence: TGTGCCTGGAGGACCTGGGACAGGGGACCCACAGATACGCAGTATTTT. Translating it yields CAWRTWDRGPTDTQYF.

The count of this clone is one. This chain uses TRBV19 with TRBJ1-5; TRBD1 matches at 8 bases. Germline values: CDR1 LNHDA, CDR2 SQIVND (reference sequence). The CDR3 length is 13 residues. V trimming: 4 bases; J trimming: 6 bases; junction bases outside the gene matches: 2. CDR3 nucleotide sequence: TGTGCCAGTAGTACAGGGGGCGTTCAGCCCCAGCATTTT. Protein: CASSTGGVQPQHF. The full variable domain, in which reference TRBV19 and TRBJ1-5 provide the parts outside the CDR3, is DGGITQSPKYLFRKEGQNVTLSCEQNLNHDAMYWYRQDPGQGLRLIYYSQIVNDFQKGDIAEGYSVSREKKESFPLTVTSAQKNPTAFYLCASSTGGVQPQHFGDGTRLSIL.

The chain uses TRBV6-5 and TRBJ1-1; D might be TRBD1 (6 bases). The germline V gene encodes CDR1 MNHEY and CDR2 SVGAGI. This CDR3 has 10 amino acids. Trimming left V 9 bases short and J 10 bases short, with 12 bases between. The CDR3 loop is CASGTGRAFF. DNA of the CDR3: TGTGCCAGTGGCACAGGGCGAGCTTTCTTT.

This chain connects TRBV25-1 to TRBJ1-2; no clear D. CDR1 and CDR2 (germline): MGHDK, SYGVNS. This CDR3 comprises 14 residues. V shed 3 bases and J shed 4 bases, with 12 bases lying between them. CDR3 sequence (DNA): TGTGCCAGCAGTGAGGAGGCGCGCGGCTATGGCTACACCTTC. Its protein is CASSEEARGYGYTF.

The chain recombines TRBV5-8 with TRBJ2-3; TRBD2 matches 10 bases. CDR1 is SGHTS, CDR2 YDEGEE, per germline. This CDR3 spans 16 amino acids. Trimming at V came to 0 bases and at J to 6 bases, leaving 7 bases not matched to a gene. CDR3 DNA sequence: TGTGCCAGCAGCTTGGGGACCTTAGCGGGGGGTGATACGCAGTATTTT. Its protein is CASSLGTLAGGDTQYF.

In DNA form, the CDR3 reads TGTGCCAGCAGCTTAGGGCAGGGGGCCTACAATGAGCAGTTCTTC. Translating it yields CASSLGQGAYNEQFF. The chain combines TRBV11-2 with TRBJ2-1; 7 positions agree with TRBD1. The V gene's germline CDR1 is SGHAT and CDR2 FQNNGV. The length of the CDR3 is 15 residues. V shed 1 base, J shed 2 bases, and the junction held 2 bases outside the gene matches.

J is TRBJ1-1 and V is TRBV30; D perhaps matches TRBD1 (5 bases). V lost 4 bases, J lost 3 bases, and 12 bases lay in between. The V gene's germline CDR1 is GTSNPN and CDR2 SVGIG (reference sequence). The length of the CDR3 is 13 residues. The CDR3 region has the DNA TGTGCCTGGACGTTGGGGGGGGACACTGAAGCTTTCTTT. The encoded protein is CAWTLGGDTEAFF.

CDR3 amino acids: CASTGGTWAFF. The CDR3 region has the DNA TGCGCCAGCACCGGGGGGACCTGGGCTTTCTTT. The V gene is TRBV10-2, the J gene TRBJ1-1; the D gene is possibly TRBD1 (5 bases). The ends were cut back, 7 bases at V and 11 bases at J, with 14 bases in the middle. The CDR3 has 11 amino acids. Germline V CDR1 and CDR2: WSHSY, SAAADI.

The chain joins TRBV14 to TRBJ2-7; TRBD2 is a possible D gene (6 bases). The germline V gene encodes CDR1 SGHDN and CDR2 FVKESK. The V end lost 0 bases, the J end lost 2 bases, and 11 bases lay between the germline ends. CDR3 length equals 15 residues. This CDR3 is CASSQEAGPPYEQYF. The CDR3 bases are TGTGCCAGCAGCCAAGAGGCGGGGCCGCCCTACGAGCAGTACTTC.

The gene calls are TRBV5-8 and TRBJ2-5; 13 positions agree with TRBD2. Per germline, CDR1 SGHTS and CDR2 YDEGEE. The CDR3 has 16 residues. J lost 4 bases, V lost 3 bases, and 6 bases had no gene match. CDR3: CASSWRLAGGLETQYF. As DNA, the CDR3 is TGTGCCAGCAGCTGGAGACTAGCGGGGGGCCTAGAGACCCAGTACTTC.

This sequence joins TRBV18 and TRBJ1-2, with no clear D. The CDR3 loop spans 13 amino acids. Germline V CDR1 and CDR2: KGHSH, LQKENI. V was pared by 3 bases and J by 7 bases, with 12 bases between. The CDR3 region has the DNA TGTGCCAGCTCACCTACACACCCTGGTGGCTACACCTTC. Translation: CASSPTHPGGYTF.

The chain uses TRBV7-2 and TRBJ2-6; D is undetermined. V was cut by 5 bases and J by 1 base, with 12 bases left in between. This CDR3 region has 16 residues. Germline V CDR1 and CDR2: SGHTA, FQGNSA. The CDR3 loop is CASSLETPSGANVLTF. The CDR3, as DNA: TGTGCCAGCAGCCTTGAGACACCTTCTGGGGCCAACGTCCTGACTTTC.

The chain is built from TRBV4-3 and TRBJ2-7, with D possibly matching TRBD1 (5 bases). The CDR3 extends over 15 amino acids. The germline CDR1 and CDR2 sequences are LGHNA and YSLEER. Trimming shortened V by 0 bases and J by 6 bases, and 15 bases separated the two germline ends. CDR3 amino acids: CASSQDFRGNGEQYF. CDR3 DNA sequence: TGCGCCAGCAGCCAAGATTTTAGGGGCAACGGCGAGCAGTACTTC.

V gene TRBV4-3 combines with J gene TRBJ2-1, with 7 bases identical to TRBD2. The CDR3 is 16 residues long. Trimming took 0 bases from V and 7 from J; bases not matched to a gene: 9. Per the germline V gene, CDR1 is LGHNA and CDR2 is YSLEER. The CDR3 reads CASSQDGGGSFNEQFF. In nucleotides, the CDR3 is TGCGCCAGCAGCCAAGATGGCGGGGGAAGCTTTAATGAGCAGTTCTTC.